The present TCR beta chain was sequenced within a study of beta chain features in type 1 diabetes. Study-wide context: Patients looked much like healthy donors when it came to age, gender and cell yields. Broader study findings: The study notes PCR might favor shorter templates equally in patients and controls. Type 1 diabetes patients had TCRB CDR3s that were shorter (moderately but significantly so) in all four CD4+ subsets.

In the case of this clone: What it binds is not known.

V was clipped by 3 bases and J by 0 bases, with 18 bases between them. There are 18 residues in the CDR3. Germline CDR1 and CDR2: KGHSH and LQKENI. Isolated RNA was reverse transcribed in full, so expressed TCRB transcripts were sequenced. The protocol was immunoSEQ multiplex PCR, while the TCRdb copy is restricted to in-frame clones and leaves out a portion. The table lists fewer than 45,000 clones, 64% of them singletons. Central memory, naive, regulatory and stem cell-like memory CD4+ cells were sorted by CD45RO/CCR7/CD25/CD127/CD95/CD27. The TCR was taken from a woman aged 25 to 39 in good health. The rearrangement links TRBV18 to TRBJ1-5; a possible D gene is TRBD1 (6 bases). Sequencing used Tregs from blood. Here the CDR3 reads CASSPEIDRSDSNQPQHF. CDR3 in DNA: TGTGCCAGCTCACCTGAAATAGACAGGTCGGATAGCAATCAGCCCCAGCATTTT.